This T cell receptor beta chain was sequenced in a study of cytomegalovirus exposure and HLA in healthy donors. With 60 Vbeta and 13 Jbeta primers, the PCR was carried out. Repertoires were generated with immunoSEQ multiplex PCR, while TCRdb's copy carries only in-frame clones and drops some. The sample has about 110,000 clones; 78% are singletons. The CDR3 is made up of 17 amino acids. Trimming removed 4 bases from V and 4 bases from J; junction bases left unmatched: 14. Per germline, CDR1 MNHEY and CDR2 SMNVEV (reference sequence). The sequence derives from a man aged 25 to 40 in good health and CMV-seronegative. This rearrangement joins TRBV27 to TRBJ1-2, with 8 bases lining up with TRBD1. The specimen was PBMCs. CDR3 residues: CASSSLRSTGVSYGYTF. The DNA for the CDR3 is TGTGCCAGCAGTTCCCTCCGGTCGACAGGGGTGAGCTATGGCTACACCTTC.